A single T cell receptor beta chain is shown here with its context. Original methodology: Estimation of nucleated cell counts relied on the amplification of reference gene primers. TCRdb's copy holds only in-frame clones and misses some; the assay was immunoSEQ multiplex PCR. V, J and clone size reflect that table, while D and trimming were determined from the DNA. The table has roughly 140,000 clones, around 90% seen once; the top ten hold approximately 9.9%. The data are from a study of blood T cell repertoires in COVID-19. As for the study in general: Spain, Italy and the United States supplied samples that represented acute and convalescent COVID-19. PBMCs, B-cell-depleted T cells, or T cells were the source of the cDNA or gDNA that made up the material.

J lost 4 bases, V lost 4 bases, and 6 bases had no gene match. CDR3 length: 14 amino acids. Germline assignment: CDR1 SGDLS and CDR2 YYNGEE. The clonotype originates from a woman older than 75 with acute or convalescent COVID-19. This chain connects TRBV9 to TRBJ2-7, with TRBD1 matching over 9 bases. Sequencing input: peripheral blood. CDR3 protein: CASSRQGVGYEQYF. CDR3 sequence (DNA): TGTGCCAGCAGCCGACAGGGGGTGGGATACGAGCAGTACTTC.